The rows below give T cell receptor beta chains drawn from one sample of a study of T cell responses to AZD1222 COVID-19 vaccine. This table comes from immunoSEQ multiplex PCR, and its TCRdb copy is limited to in-frame clones, with some not included. The sample lists over 90,000 clones, approximately 90% occurring once. This specimen consisted of peripheral blood, obtained 28 days after the second AZD1222 dose. Receptor source: an adult who received the AZD1222 COVID-19 vaccine. Each CDR3 is given with its conserved first and last residue. A D gene is named only where the DNA matches it firmly. Only part of the rows carry a size: once, few, many, or a class if the clone is expanded.

V gene	J gene	D gene	clone size	CDR3 DNA	CDR3 protein
TRBV13	TRBJ1-2	TRBD1	.	TGTGCCAGCAGCCCCTCCGGACAGGACTATGGCTACACCTTC	CASSPSGQDYGYTF
TRBV28	TRBJ2-7	.	.	TGTGCCATCGCTGCGTCCTTTGGGTCCTACGAGCAGTACTTC	CAIAASFGSYEQYF
TRBV5-1	TRBJ2-7	TRBD1	.	TGCGCCAGCAGCTTGGCCCGGACAGGGGGGAACGAGCAGTACTTC	CASSLARTGGNEQYF
TRBV15	TRBJ2-3	.	once	TGTGCCACCAGCAGGACACAGGGACCCGGGGGGGATACGCAGTATTTT	CATSRTQGPGGDTQYF
TRBV7-9	TRBJ1-2	TRBD1	.	TGTGCCAGCAGCCTGCGGACAGGGGCAAACTATGGCTACACCTTC	CASSLRTGANYGYTF
TRBV5-8	TRBJ1-5	.	.	TGTGCCAGCTACCATAGGCCGTTACAGGACAATCAGCCCCAGCATTTT	CASYHRPLQDNQPQHF
TRBV7-2	TRBJ1-2	.	.	TGTGCCAGCAGCCTAAGACAGCCCGTCCGGGGCTACACCTTC	CASSLRQPVRGYTF
TRBV5-1	TRBJ1-5	.	.	TGCGCCAGCAGCTTGGAGGCTCTACAGGGCGGTCAGCCCCAGCATTTT	CASSLEALQGGQPQHF
TRBV20-1	TRBJ2-7	.	.	TGCAGTGCTAGTGGATCAGGGGTCTCCTACGAGCAGTACTTC	CSASGSGVSYEQYF
TRBV30	TRBJ1-3	TRBD1	.	TGTGCCTGGAGAGGGTCCACAGGGGGACCTGGAAACACCATATATTTT	CAWRGSTGGPGNTIYF
TRBV2	TRBJ1-2	TRBD1	.	TGTGCCAGCAGCAGGAGACCGGGACAGAGTAATGGCTACACCTTC	CASSRRPGQSNGYTF
TRBV5-1	TRBJ2-1	.	.	TGCGCCAGCAGCTTTGCCTTAGGGGTGAATGAGCAGTTCTTC	CASSFALGVNEQFF
TRBV7-9	TRBJ1-3	.	.	TGTGCCAGCAGCTTATCAGGGGACTCTGGAAACACCATATATTTT	CASSLSGDSGNTIYF
TRBV4-1	TRBJ2-2	.	.	TGCGCCAGCAGCCAAGGTTTTAGTAGGGCCGGGGAGCTGTTTTTT	CASSQGFSRAGELFF
TRBV4-1	TRBJ1-6	.	once	TGCGCCAGCAGCCAAGCAGAAGGATTCGAGGGGTCACCCCTCCACTTT	CASSQAEGFEGSPLHF
TRBV3-1/TRBV3-2	TRBJ2-4	TRBD2	.	TGTGCCAGCAGCCGGGCTAGCGGGGGAAGGACCAAAAACATTCAGTACTTC	CASSRASGGRTKNIQYF
TRBV19	TRBJ1-3	.	many	TGTGCCAGTAGCCTGGGTGTAGGTGGAAACACCATATATTTT	CASSLGVGGNTIYF